This paragraph reports one T cell receptor (beta chain). Its cognate antigen has yet to be identified. No quality values exist for individual bases; no much larger clone is one base distant. This sample's time point label indicates: tumor resected at nephrectomy. Sample treatment or condition, as interpreted from the label and publication: 15 Gy SBRT to primary tumor, nephrectomy 4 weeks later. Samples came from a clinical trial, in which primary renal cell carcinomas received 15 Gy stereotactic body radiation therapy followed by nephrectomy 4 weeks later. Every patient had renal cell carcinoma of clear cell pathology. Tumor processing involved mechanical dissociation, digestion with collagenase/hyaluronidase at 37 degrees C, handling in gentleMACS C tubes, and storage in liquid nitrogen. Genomic DNA for TCR sequencing was prepared using the QIAamp DNA Blood Mini Kit (Qiagen). The analyses included just those samples that passed every quality control check.

This entry is derived from a study of radiation and T cells in renal cell carcinoma (dated by TCRdb to the early 2020s). Broadly, across the study: In total, roughly 53 samples underwent TCR beta sequencing: roughly 26 tumors plus 27 peripheral blood samples. In the approximately 53 samples combined, around 3.7 million unique CDR3 nucleotide sequences were found, encoding roughly 2.5 million unique CDR3 amino acid sequences.

What the study reported, not specific to this receptor: Because pretreatment tumor biopsies were not available, the study could not determine whether clonotypes were already present within the tumor at baseline. The single-armed trial design could not address effects of radiation dose or scheduling on the TCR repertoire. Compared with control tumors, irradiated tumors had a greater number of dominant CDR3 motifs, and those motifs took up a bigger portion of the repertoire. An increase in top tumor clonotypes in blood was observed from baseline to 2 weeks post-radiation, followed by contraction by 4 weeks, which was taken to suggest transient expansion of tumor-resident clones. Higher TCR clonality was observed in irradiated tumors than in controls, with an average of around 50% of the repertoire accounted for by the top 100 clonotypes, compared with about 45% in nephrectomy-only tumors. Intratumoral heterogeneity went uncaptured because the only tumor material available was small regions of around 1 g.

For CDR1 and CDR2, the germline V gene (reference sequence) lists MNHNY and SVGAGI. The V end loses 4 bases and the J end loses 10 bases, and a stretch of 11 bases separates them. The CDR3 spans 13 residues, from the cysteine through the phenylalanine. The retained sequence is limited to the CDR3, 39 bases, with the frame set at the first base. Following the manufacturer's recommendations, the immunoSEQ kit was used to generate TCR beta libraries from genomic DNA. To prepare the libraries, a first multiplex PCR with proprietary primers was run, followed by a second PCR that added unique barcodes, and a bead cleanup was done after each round. A positive control reaction and a negative control reaction, both provided in the kit, were run with every batch of samples. The final libraries underwent checking on an Agilent 4200 TapeStation D1000 ScreenTape, volumetric pooling, and quantification by qPCR. Sequencing ran on an Illumina NextSeq500 with a MidOutput 150-cycle cartridge, using 156 Read1 and 15 Index1 cycles with kit custom primers. The pooled library was loaded at 0.95 to 1 pM with around 20% PhiX control spiked in. For the original study's pipeline: Vendor-processed data were analyzed in R, and a clonotype was defined as all T cells sharing the same CDR3 nucleotide sequence. In the clone abundance analyses, frequencies in each sample were normalized to that sample's 10,000 most abundant clones. Public T cell clones, which averaged fewer than five per sample, were removed prior to analysis. ImmunoMap was used for dominant motif analysis with the PAM10 matrix, a gap penalty of 30, and a homology threshold of 0.3, and any motif reaching a cumulative frequency of at least 0.01 was considered dominant. Tumor-enriched clonotypes and baseline blood-enriched clonotypes were defined as those with an abundance difference of at least 32-fold between compartments. Tumor-blood repertoire similarity was measured with the Baroni-Urbani and Buser coefficient, and groups were compared using two-tailed Wilcoxon tests in R. TCRdb re-hosts the immuneACCESS table, in-frame sequences only. Its copies lack some clones; in the studies checked, an unresolved V gene accounts for under half of them, and the cause for the rest is not known. That table is the source of V, J and clone size, and D and trimming were worked out from the DNA. This sample gives around 20,000 clones in total; about 50% of them show up just once. Jointly, the top ten make up 15% to 20% of the sample.

This sample comprised tumor tissue, obtained from a patient whose treatment included radiotherapy and nephrectomy. The V gene is TRBV6-6 and the J gene is TRBJ1-6, with the D gene uncertain. The receptor's source is a woman between 45 and 65 years old with renal cell carcinoma. The DNA sequence is as follows: TGTGCCAGCAGTTCCGCCCTTCACTCACCCCTCCACTTT. Its protein product is CASSSALHSPLHF.